Only a few counts were recorded for the clone carrying this TCR beta chain. What it recognizes is unknown. The sample belongs to a study of a mutant IDH1 vaccine in newly diagnosed glioma. Study in general: Patients were started on vaccination 4-6 weeks after radiotherapy alone, or with temozolomide cycles.

As for time point: week 5, during vaccination. Mutant IDH1 20-mer peptide, at 300 ug, made up each vaccine dose, with topical imiquimod. Here immunoSEQ multiplex PCR was the method, and the copy in TCRdb shows in-frame clones only, minus some. The profile shows over 45,000 clones, approximately 79% of them singletons. The V gene end was trimmed by 0 bases and the J gene end by 4 bases; junction bases not matched to a gene: 3. Germline V gene sequence: CDR1 SGDLS, CDR2 YYNGEE. CDR3 length: 14 residues. The chain carries TRBV9 and TRBJ1-1; 7 bases map to TRBD1. This TCR derives from a woman between 45 and 65 years old with glioma. The sample in question was PBMCs, obtained from a glioma patient whose treatment included an IDH1 peptide vaccine. The CDR3 loop is CASSVETGTTEAFF. CDR3 bases: TGTGCCAGCAGCGTAGAGACAGGGACCACTGAAGCTTTCTTT.